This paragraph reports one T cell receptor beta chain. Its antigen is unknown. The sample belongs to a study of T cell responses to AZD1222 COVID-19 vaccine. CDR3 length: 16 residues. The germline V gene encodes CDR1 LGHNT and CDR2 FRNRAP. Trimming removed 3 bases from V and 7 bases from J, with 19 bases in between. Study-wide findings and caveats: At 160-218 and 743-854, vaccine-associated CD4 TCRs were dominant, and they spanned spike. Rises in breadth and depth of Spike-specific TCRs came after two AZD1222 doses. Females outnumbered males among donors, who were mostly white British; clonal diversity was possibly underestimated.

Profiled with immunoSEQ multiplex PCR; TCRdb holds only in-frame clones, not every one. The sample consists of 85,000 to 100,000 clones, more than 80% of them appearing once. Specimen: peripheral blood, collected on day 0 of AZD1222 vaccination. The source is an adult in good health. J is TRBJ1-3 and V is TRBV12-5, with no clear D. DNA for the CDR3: TGTGCTAGTGGTTTCAATGTCGGGCTTTTTAGTAACACCATATATTTT. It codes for CASGFNVGLFSNTIYF.